The 20 T cell receptor beta chains below all came from one sample that was sequenced in a study of T cells expressing NK-cell markers. From the 5' RACE reads, TCRdb lists one entry per CDR3 protein and no DNA. The table for this sample gives 350,000 to 450,000 distinct CDR3 sequences. Material for sequencing was blood T cells: a sorted CD56 or NKG2C T cell subset, CD4+ or CD8+ T cells, or bulk PBMC T cells (not recorded which). The receptors were sampled from a man aged 18 to 69 in good health.

The J gene is TRBJ2-3, the V gene TRBV7-8; with no DNA, the TCRdb D assignment of TRBD1 cannot be verified. Germline CDR1 reads SGHVS; CDR2 reads FQNEAQ. CDR3 length: 15 residues. The CDR3 sequence is CASSLVLGAKDTQYF.

This chain uses TRBV10-2 with TRBJ2-7. Germline CDR1 WSHSY, CDR2 SAAADI. The CDR3 has 15 amino acids. The CDR3 is CASTPVYRPLNEQYF.

V and J are TRBV5-1 and TRBJ1-5. Germline V CDR1 and CDR2: SGHRS, YFSETQ. The CDR3 has 13 residues. CDR3 protein: CASSLTSNQPQHF.

The chain couples TRBV6-1 to TRBJ2-5; no DNA is available, so the TRBD1 call from TCRdb remains unchecked. Germline V gives CDR1 MNHNS, CDR2 SASEGT. The CDR3 length is 15 residues. Here the CDR3 reads CATRDPFVDGETQYF.

The J gene is TRBJ2-3, the V gene TRBV4-1; the D gene TCRdb calls, TRBD2, cannot be checked with no DNA. Looked up from germline, CDR1 is MGHRA and CDR2 is YSYEKL. The CDR3 contains 21 residues. The chain's CDR3 is CASSRLGLAGGSSYNTDTQYF.

This chain uses TRBV12-3 or TRBV12-4 with TRBJ2-3. The length of the CDR3 is 12 residues. The CDR3 reads CASSDSAYTQYF.

This chain connects TRBV7-3 to TRBJ2-4; TCRdb picks TRBD1, but there is no DNA to check that call. The germline gives CDR1 SGHTA, CDR2 FQGTGA. The CDR3 runs 22 residues. CDR3 sequence reads: CASSLIPPQTGRSFIAKNIQYF.

The chain joins TRBV11-2 to TRBJ2-7; the TCRdb call, TRBD1, lacks DNA for checking. The CDR3 has 17 residues. Germline V gives CDR1 SGHAT, CDR2 FQNNGV. CDR3 sequence reads: CASSLGAFRDRVGEQYF.

CDR3 sequence: CSVGKVGQGVEKLFF. The chain joins TRBV29-1 to TRBJ1-4; the TCRdb D gene call, TRBD1, has no DNA to confirm it. From germline, CDR1 is SQVTM and CDR2 ANQGSEA. The CDR3 consists of 15 residues. Full variable domain (remainder filled in from reference TRBV29-1 and TRBJ1-4): SAVISQKPSRDICQRGTSLTIQCQVDSQVTMMFWYRQQPGQSLTLIATANQGSEATYESGFVIDKFPISRPNLTFSTLTVSNMSPEDSSIYLCSVGKVGQGVEKLFFGSGTQLSVL.

This chain connects TRBV9 to TRBJ2-1; TCRdb names TRBD1, which stays unverified in the absence of DNA. The length of the CDR3 is 14 residues. CDR1 and CDR2 from the germline V gene are SGDLS and YYNGEE. CDR3 residues: CASSVGQGNGEQFF.

The J gene is TRBJ2-5, the V gene TRBV24-1; TCRdb selects TRBD1, and the lack of DNA leaves this call unchecked. The CDR3 has 16 residues. Germline V gene sequence: CDR1 KGHDR, CDR2 SFDVKD. The CDR3 reads CATSDRDRNWEETQYF.

This rearrangement joins TRBV6-5 to TRBJ2-7. The CDR3 is made up of 14 amino acids. Germline CDR1 and CDR2: MNHEY and SVGAGI. CDR3 residues: CASSYSSRTYEQYF.

V and J are TRBV5-1 and TRBJ2-5; TCRdb's D call, TRBD1, is unchecked because there is no DNA. The CDR3 is made up of 17 amino acids. Germline V gene lookup returns CDR1 SGHRS and CDR2 YFSETQ. The CDR3 sequence: CASSFPLGAGDEETQYF.

This sequence joins TRBV12-3 or TRBV12-4 and TRBJ2-7; TCRdb's D call, TRBD1, is unchecked because there is no DNA. The CDR3 consists of 14 residues. CDR3 protein: CASSWTGAGSEQYF.

The rearrangement uses TRBV4-2 and TRBJ2-5; absent DNA, TCRdb's TRBD2 call cannot be checked. This CDR3 is 16 amino acids long. The germline gives CDR1 LGHNA, CDR2 YNFKEQ. The chain's CDR3 is CASSRISGGAEETQYF.

The rearrangement links TRBV29-1 to TRBJ2-1; absent DNA, TCRdb's TRBD2 call cannot be checked. From germline, CDR1 is SQVTM and CDR2 ANQGSEA. This CDR3 spans 14 amino acids. The CDR3 sequence is CSVGPSAGGHEQFF.

V gene TRBV7-8 combines with J gene TRBJ2-1; the D call from TCRdb, TRBD2, cannot be confirmed without DNA. In germline, CDR1 is SGHVS, CDR2 FQNEAQ. The CDR3 runs to 14 residues. CDR3 residues: CASTLTFPYNEQFF.

The chain links TRBV20-1 to TRBJ1-1. Germline CDR1 and CDR2: DFQATT and SNEGSKA (reference sequence). The CDR3 runs to 15 residues. The CDR3 spells CSARDWSGPNTEAFF.

J is TRBJ1-6 and V is TRBV3-1. Germline CDR1 is LGHDT and CDR2 is YNNKEL (reference sequence). This CDR3 spans 16 amino acids. CDR3 in amino acids: CASSQEGFSYNSPLHF. The variable domain in full, completed from reference TRBV3-1 and TRBJ1-6, reads DTAVSQTPKYLVTQMGNDKSIKCEQNLGHDTMYWYKQDSKKFLKIMFSYNNKELIINETVPNRFSPKSPDKAHLNLHINSLELGDSAVYFCASSQEGFSYNSPLHFGNGTRLTVT.

The V call is TRBV20-1, the J call TRBJ1-1; there is no DNA to check the TCRdb D call of TRBD1. This CDR3 has 13 residues. Per germline, CDR1 DFQATT and CDR2 SNEGSKA (reference sequence). The CDR3 reads CSAREPTGLRAFF.